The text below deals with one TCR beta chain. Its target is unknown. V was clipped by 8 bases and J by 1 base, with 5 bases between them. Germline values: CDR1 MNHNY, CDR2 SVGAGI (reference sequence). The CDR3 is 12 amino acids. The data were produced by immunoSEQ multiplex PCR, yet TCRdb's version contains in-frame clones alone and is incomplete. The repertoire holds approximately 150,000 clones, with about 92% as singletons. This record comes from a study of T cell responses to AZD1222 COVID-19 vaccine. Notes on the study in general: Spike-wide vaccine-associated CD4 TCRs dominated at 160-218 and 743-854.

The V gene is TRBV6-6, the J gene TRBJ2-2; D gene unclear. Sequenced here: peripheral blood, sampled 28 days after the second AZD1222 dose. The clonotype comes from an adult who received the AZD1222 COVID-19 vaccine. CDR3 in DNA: TGTGCCAGCGGTCGGAACACCGGGGAGCTGTTTTTT. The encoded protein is CASGRNTGELFF.